The 16 T cell receptor beta chains below all came from one sample that was sequenced in a study of T cells in Graves' hyperthyroidism and ophthalmopathy. Amplified TCR beta CDR3 regions came from RNA transcripts. An initial round of RT-PCR targeting the TCR CDR3 relied on the HTBI primer set. One entry per CDR3 protein results from TCRdb running MiXCR on the multiplex PCR reads. The repertoire includes 400,000 or so distinct CDR3 sequences, 14% of them detected once, and less than 20% sits in the top ten. Specimen: blood. These receptors came from a young woman with Graves' ophthalmopathy.

This clonotype was seen at least ten times. The chain is built from TRBV20-1 and TRBJ2-5, with D possibly being TRBD2 (6 bases). With 3 bases removed from V and 3 bases from J, the gap between germline ends came to 17 bases. Germline V gene data show CDR1 as DFQATT and CDR2 as SNEGSKA (reference sequence). This CDR3 contains 15 residues. The CDR3 coding sequence is TGCAGTGCTAGTGGGGGGTTTGGGGATAAAGAGACCCAGTACTTC. Translation: CSASGGFGDKETQYF.

This clonotype has a count of ten or more. V and J are TRBV20-1 and TRBJ2-6; weak D call: TRBD1 (5 bases). V lost 3 bases, J lost 3 bases, and 15 bases lay in between. The CDR3 is 16 amino acids. Germline V lookup: CDR1 DFQATT, CDR2 SNEGSKA (reference sequence). CDR3 loop: CSASARWGDGANVLTF. DNA of the CDR3: TGCAGTGCTAGCGCTAGGTGGGGCGATGGGGCCAACGTCCTGACTTTC.

The chain couples TRBV18 to TRBJ1-6, with a possible D match to TRBD1 (6 bases). Trimming cost V 3 bases and J 7 bases, with 13 bases left between them. The CDR3 sequence is 15 residues long. Germline values: CDR1 KGHSH, CDR2 LQKENI. In DNA form, the CDR3 reads TGTGCCAGCTCACCTGGACAGAGCAGAAATTCACCCCTCCACTTT. It is translated as CASSPGQSRNSPLHF.

The chain recombines TRBV20-1 with TRBJ1-1; D may be TRBD1 (5 bases). V was trimmed by 2 bases and J by 5 bases, leaving 18 bases between them. Per germline, CDR1 DFQATT and CDR2 SNEGSKA (reference sequence). This CDR3 has 15 residues. Here the CDR3 DNA reads TGCAGTGCTAGATATGTCCCCGGGGGATGGACTGAAGCTTTCTTT. The encoded protein is CSARYVPGGWTEAFF.

This clonotype was seen repeatedly, ten times or more. The J gene is TRBJ2-7, the V gene TRBV11-2; no firm D call. This CDR3 comprises 14 residues. Trimming stripped 0 bases from V and 1 base from J, with 7 bases between. The germline CDR1 and CDR2 sequences are SGHAT and FQNNGV. The DNA for the CDR3 is TGTGCCAGCAGCTTAGAGATGGGGTCCTACGAGCAGTACTTC. Residues: CASSLEMGSYEQYF.

There are many counts of this clonotype. V gene TRBV6-1 combines with J gene TRBJ1-5, with D perhaps matching TRBD1 (5 bases). The CDR3 contains 16 residues. Trimming took 5 bases from V and 7 from J, leaving 21 bases between them. CDR1 is MNHNS and CDR2 is SASEGT in the germline V gene. For the CDR3, the DNA is TGTGCCAGCAGTCAAGATTCACCAGGGTTAGGGCAGCCCCAGCATTTT. Encoded protein: CASSQDSPGLGQPQHF.

Many counts were recorded for this clonotype. V is TRBV29-1 and J is TRBJ2-7; D is perhaps TRBD1 (6 bases). V was clipped by 4 bases and J by 4 bases, with 17 bases between them. CDR3 length: 14 amino acids. Germline V gene lookup returns CDR1 SQVTM and CDR2 ANQGSEA. The CDR3 DNA follows: TGCAGCGTTGTGCCTACAGGGCGAAGATACGAGCAGTACTTC. It yields the protein CSVVPTGRRYEQYF.

This clonotype was seen many times. This rearrangement joins TRBV5-1 to TRBJ1-2; D not resolved. The CDR3 totals 13 residues. CDR1 and CDR2 (germline): SGHRS, YFSETQ. Trimming took off 0 bases at V and 7 bases at J, with 10 bases between the two ends. The CDR3 loop is CASSLDGSGGYTF. CDR3 DNA sequence: TGCGCCAGCAGCTTGGATGGGTCTGGTGGCTACACCTTC.

In its sample, this clonotype was seen many times. This chain joins TRBV2 and TRBJ1-1; D remains unclear. CDR1 SNHLY and CDR2 FYNNEI come from the germline V gene. The CDR3 is 14 residues long. Deletions cut 4 bases from V and 1 base from J, with 10 bases between. DNA of the CDR3: TGTGCCAGCAGTGCGGAGGGTGGGAACACTGAAGCTTTCTTT. It translates to CASSAEGGNTEAFF.

In its sample, this clonotype was seen many times. The J gene is TRBJ1-2, the V gene TRBV27; TRBD1 might be the D (5 bases). Germline CDR1 is MNHEY and CDR2 is SMNVEV (reference sequence). V gave up 4 bases and J gave up 8 bases, with 11 bases separating them. CDR3 length: 12 amino acids. The CDR3 region has the DNA TGTGCCAGCAGTTCCCCGGGGCGCGGCTACACCTTC. Translation: CASSSPGRGYTF.

The V and J genes are TRBV12-3 or TRBV12-4 and TRBJ2-2, with a weak D call TRBD1 (6 bases). Trimming removed 6 bases from V and 6 bases from J, with 14 bases in between. The CDR3 totals 14 residues. CDR3 sequence reads: CASSPQGYPGELFF. CDR3 DNA: TGTGCCAGCAGCCCTCAGGGGTACCCCGGGGAGCTGTTTTTT.

The table lists this clonotype with many counts. V usage is TRBV7-9 and J usage is TRBJ2-6; D perhaps matches TRBD1 (6 bases). CDR3 length equals 18 residues. The V and J ends lost 6 bases and 6 bases respectively, with 24 bases between them. The V gene's germline CDR1 is SEHNR and CDR2 FQNEAQ (reference sequence). This CDR3 is CASRVYRVGTLVANVLTF. The CDR3 nucleotides read TGTGCCAGCAGGGTGTACAGGGTCGGCACTCTGGTGGCCAACGTCCTGACTTTC.

In its sample, this clonotype was seen many times. V gene TRBV11-2 combines with J gene TRBJ1-3; D is unclear. CDR1 SGHAT and CDR2 FQNNGV come from the germline V gene. Trimming cost V 3 bases and J 0 bases, with 6 bases left between them. The CDR3 loop spans 14 amino acids. The CDR3 sequence: CASSFIGSGNTIYF. DNA of the CDR3: TGTGCCAGCAGCTTCATCGGCTCTGGAAACACCATATATTTT.

This clonotype was recorded many times. This chain joins TRBV10-3 and TRBJ2-3; a weak D match, TRBD1 (6 bases). V lost 6 bases and J lost 6, with 13 bases in between. The CDR3 totals 13 residues. CDR1 and CDR2 from the germline V gene are ENHRY and SYGVKD. The CDR3 DNA reads TGTGCCATCAGCGGAACAGGGCACGATACGCAGTATTTT. Residues: CAISGTGHDTQYF.

This clonotype occurred a few times. This chain uses TRBV7-9 with TRBJ2-5; TRBD2 matches at 7 bases. The length of the CDR3 is 15 residues. From germline, CDR1 is SEHNR and CDR2 FQNEAQ (reference sequence). V gave up 1 base and J gave up 2 bases; unmatched junction bases: 4. CDR3 loop: CASSLGSSGQETQYF. The CDR3 DNA reads TGTGCCAGCAGCTTAGGTTCTAGCGGACAAGAGACCCAGTACTTC.

This clonotype was recorded many times. The chain links TRBV6-5 to TRBJ1-1; D remains ambiguous. This CDR3 region has 16 residues. Trimming took 0 bases from V and 5 from J, leaving 16 bases between them. Germline V gene lookup returns CDR1 MNHEY and CDR2 SVGAGI. CDR3: CASSYSTPSRGTEAFF. In DNA form, the CDR3 reads TGTGCCAGCAGTTACTCGACCCCATCTCGAGGGACTGAAGCTTTCTTT.